This record covers a single T cell receptor beta chain. These data come from a study of blood T cell repertoires in COVID-19. Study-level information: Sites across the United States, Italy and Spain contributed samples from acute and convalescent COVID-19.

The length of the CDR3 is 13 residues. V lost 7 bases to trimming and J lost 6 bases; unmatched junction nucleotides: 7. Only in-frame clones appear in the TCRdb table, and some are missing; sequencing was by immunoSEQ multiplex PCR. The sample holds about 270,000 clones, around 86% seen once. The sample comprised peripheral blood. The TCR sequence derives from a man between 35 and 55 years old who had recovered from COVID-19. The chain uses TRBV12-3 or TRBV12-4 and TRBJ2-3, with 7 bases identical to TRBD1. CDR3 sequence reads: CASNRDSGDTQYF. The CDR3 DNA sequence: TGTGCCAGCAACCGGGACAGTGGGGATACGCAGTATTTT.